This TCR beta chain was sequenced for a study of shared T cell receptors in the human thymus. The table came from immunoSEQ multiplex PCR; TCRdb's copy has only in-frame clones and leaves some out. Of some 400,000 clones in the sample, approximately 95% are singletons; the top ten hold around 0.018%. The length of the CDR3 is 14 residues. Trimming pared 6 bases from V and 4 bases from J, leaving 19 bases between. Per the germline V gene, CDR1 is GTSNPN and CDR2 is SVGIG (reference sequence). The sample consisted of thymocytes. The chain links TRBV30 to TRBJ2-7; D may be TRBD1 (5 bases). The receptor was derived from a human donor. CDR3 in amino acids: CACGGYRLRYEQYF. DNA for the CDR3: TGTGCCTGCGGTGGGTACAGGCTCAGATACGAGCAGTACTTC.